This T cell receptor (beta chain) was profiled in a study of blood T cell repertoires in COVID-19. The overall study: Both acute and convalescent COVID-19 samples were obtained from the United States, Italy and Spain. Sample material is recorded as cDNA or gDNA derived from T cells, B-cell-depleted T cells, or PBMCs.

V shed 3 bases and J shed 3 bases, with 6 bases lying between them. The CDR3 is 13 residues long. Original data processing: Reference gene primer amplification in the assay estimated nucleated cell counts. Produced via immunoSEQ multiplex PCR; TCRdb's table is partial and in-frame only. That table is the source of V, J and clone size, and D and trimming were worked out from the DNA. Of about 180,000 clones detected, approximately 87% appear once; the ten largest clones hold around 2.6%. This receptor was taken from a man between 35 and 55 years old with active or convalescent COVID-19. The material sequenced was peripheral blood. The rearrangement links TRBV12-3 or TRBV12-4 to TRBJ1-5; maybe TRBD1 (5 bases). DNA of the CDR3: TGTGCCAGCAGTTTCAGGGCCAATCAGCCCCAGCATTTT. Residues: CASSFRANQPQHF.